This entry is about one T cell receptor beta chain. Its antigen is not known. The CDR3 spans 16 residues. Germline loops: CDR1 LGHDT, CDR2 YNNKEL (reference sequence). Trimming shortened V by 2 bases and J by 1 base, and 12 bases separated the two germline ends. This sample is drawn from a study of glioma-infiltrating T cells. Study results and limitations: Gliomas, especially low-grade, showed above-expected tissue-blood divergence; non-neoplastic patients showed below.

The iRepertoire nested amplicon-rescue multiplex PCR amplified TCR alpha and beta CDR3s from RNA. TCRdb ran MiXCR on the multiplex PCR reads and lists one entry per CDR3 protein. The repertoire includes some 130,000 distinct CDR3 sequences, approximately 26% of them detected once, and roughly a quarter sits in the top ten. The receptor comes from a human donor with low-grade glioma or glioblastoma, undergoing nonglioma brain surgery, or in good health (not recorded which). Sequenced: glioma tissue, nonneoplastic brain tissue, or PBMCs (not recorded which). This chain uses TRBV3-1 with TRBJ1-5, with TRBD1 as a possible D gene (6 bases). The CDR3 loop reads CASSQSWGASNQPQHF. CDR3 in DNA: TGTGCCAGCAGCCAATCGTGGGGGGCCAGCAATCAGCCCCAGCATTTT.